The entry below describes one T cell receptor (beta chain). Its antigen remains unidentified. The source of the sample is a study of cytomegalovirus exposure and HLA in healthy donors. Study results and limitations: Despite most TCR sequences being rare, some public TCRs occurred in many donors. Per a prior analysis, the majority of TCR beta V segments were productive roughly 87% or roughly 30% of the time.

With 60 Vbeta and 13 Jbeta primers, the PCR was carried out. This table comes from immunoSEQ multiplex PCR, and its TCRdb copy is limited to in-frame clones, with some not included. The sample lists over 100,000 clones, about three quarters seen once, with around 2% in the top ten. The germline CDR1 and CDR2 sequences are SGHNT and YYREEE (reference sequence). The CDR3 covers 16 residues. The V gene end was trimmed by 0 bases and the J gene end by 0 bases; junction bases not matched to a gene: 4. V gene TRBV5-4 combines with J gene TRBJ2-3; 7 bases line up with TRBD2. This sequence was found in a female donor in good health and CMV-seropositive. Specimen: PBMCs. DNA for the CDR3: TGTGCCAGCAGCTTGGGCGCTAGCGGAAGCACAGATACGCAGTATTTT. Protein: CASSLGASGSTDTQYF. The full variable domain, rest sourced from reference TRBV5-4 and TRBJ2-3, is ETGVTQSPTHLIKTRGQQVTLRCSSQSGHNTVSWYQQALGQGPQFIFQYYREEENGRGNFPPRFSGLQFPNYSSELNVNALELDDSALYLCASSLGASGSTDTQYFGPGTRLTVL.